The 14 T cell receptor beta chains presented below share a single source sample, sequenced in a study of T cell repertoires in cytomegalovirus infection (dated by TCRdb to between 2017 and 2020). TCRdb names Illumina HiSeq 1500 as the instrument used. TCRdb reworked the public reads: Q25 trimming with fastp, MiXCR clone assembly, productive beta chains retained. Rows with a matching CDR3 protein are joined into one entry that keeps the most common DNA and genes. A total of hundreds of thousands of distinct CDR3 sequences appear in this sample, around a sixth of them only once. The ten largest clones capture 9.5% to 15% of the sample. Sequences were obtained from PBMCs. The receptor source for this set is a human donor in good health (CMV status not recorded). Some clones in this sample may be carry-over from other donors' samples.

This sequence joins TRBV12-3 or TRBV12-4 and TRBJ2-3; TRBD2 aligns across 13 bases. V was clipped by 7 bases and J by 0 bases; unmatched bases: 10. CDR3 size: 18 residues. CDR3 sequence: CASKGTSGGGPSTDTQYF. The DNA of the CDR3 is TGTGCCAGCAAGGGTACTAGCGGGGGGGGACCTAGCACAGATACGCAGTATTTT.

This chain links TRBV15 with TRBJ1-2; the D gene is possibly TRBD1 (5 bases). V lost 4 bases to trimming and J lost 6 bases, with 12 bases between them. The CDR3 contains 13 residues. Germline CDR1 and CDR2: LNHNV and YYDKDF (reference sequence). This CDR3 is CATSTEGGDGYTF. CDR3 bases: TGTGCCACCAGCACAGAAGGAGGGGATGGCTACACCTTC. The full variable domain, completed using reference TRBV15 and TRBJ1-2, is DAMVIQNPRYQVTQFGKPVTLSCSQTLNHNVMYWYQQKSSQAPKLLFHYYDKDFNNEADTPDNFQSRRPNTSFCFLDIRSPGLGDTAMYLCATSTEGGDGYTFGSGTRLTVV.

In this sample, this clonotype turned up many times. J is TRBJ1-5 and V is TRBV27; 8 nucleotides match TRBD1. From germline, CDR1 is MNHEY and CDR2 SMNVEV (reference sequence). This CDR3 contains 14 residues. V was pared by 4 bases and J by 10 bases, with 9 bases of the junction left unmatched. The CDR3 DNA reads TGTGCCAGCAGTTGCCGGGACAGGAACTGCCCCCAGCATTTT. Residues: CASSCRDRNCPQHF.

This clonotype was picked up many times. The chain couples TRBV5-4 to TRBJ2-3; D unresolved. The CDR3 spans 15 residues. Between the trimmed V and J ends, which lost 0 bases and 5 bases, there was a span of 13 bases. Germline CDR1 is SGHNT and CDR2 is YYREEE (reference sequence). The DNA for the CDR3 is TGTGCCAGCAGCTTGGCCAGGACCCTCGGAGATACGCAGTATTTT. It translates to CASSLARTLGDTQYF.

There are a few counts of this clonotype. The chain is built from TRBV6-5 and TRBJ1-3, with 7 bases that match TRBD1. Per the germline V gene, CDR1 is MNHEY and CDR2 is SVGAGI. The CDR3 is 13 amino acids. Losses at the gene ends were 10 bases for V and 7 bases for J; bases not matched to a gene: 10. DNA of the CDR3: TGTGCCATCCTTGACAGGGAGGCCAACACCATATATTTT. Protein product: CAILDREANTIYF.

In this sample, this clonotype turned up a few times. The rearrangement uses TRBV7-8 and TRBJ1-3, with a weak D call TRBD1 (5 bases). V was pared by 5 bases and J by 2 bases, with 7 bases between. CDR1 is SGHVS, CDR2 FQNEAQ, per germline. This CDR3 spans 13 amino acids. The CDR3 nucleotides read TGTGCCAGCAGCAGGGACGCTGGAAACACCATATATTTT. It specifies CASSRDAGNTIYF.

This clonotype was seen many times. J is TRBJ2-1 and V is TRBV5-1; 7 nucleotides line up with TRBD2. The V gene end was trimmed by 4 bases and the J gene end by 5 bases; junction bases not matched to a gene: 15. CDR1 is SGHRS, CDR2 YFSETQ, per germline. The CDR3 contains 17 residues. The CDR3 nucleotides read TGCGCCAGCAGCCCACTAGCGCGGACGGTACTAAACAATGAGCAGTTCTTC. Protein sequence: CASSPLARTVLNNEQFF.

This clonotype was detected only a few times. The chain combines TRBV28 with TRBJ1-3; D is uncertain. The germline gives CDR1 MDHEN, CDR2 SYDVKM. V dropped 9 bases and J dropped 1 base, with 4 bases sitting between them. The CDR3 is 11 residues long. The CDR3 region is CASGSGNTIYF. CDR3 in DNA: TGTGCCAGTGGATCTGGAAACACCATATATTTT.

This clonotype was seen ten or more times. This rearrangement joins TRBV7-8 to TRBJ2-7, with TRBD2 identical over 9 bases. Losses at the gene ends were 1 base for V and 0 bases for J; bases not matched to a gene: 7. The CDR3 has 17 residues. The germline gives CDR1 SGHVS, CDR2 FQNEAQ. This chain's CDR3 is CASSLEGSSGASYEQYF. In DNA form, the CDR3 reads TGTGCCAGCAGCTTAGAAGGATCTAGCGGGGCCTCCTACGAGCAGTACTTC.

There are a few counts of this clonotype. This chain links TRBV12-3 or TRBV12-4 with TRBJ1-3, with D perhaps matching TRBD1 (6 bases). The CDR3 is made up of 18 amino acids. Trimming left V 5 bases short and J 0 bases short, with 20 bases between. The DNA for the CDR3 is TGTGCCAGCAGTGGACAGTTAAAGAGTGTAAGCTCTGGAAACACCATATATTTT. As protein: CASSGQLKSVSSGNTIYF.

This clonotype was recorded a few times. The V gene is TRBV29-1, the J gene TRBJ2-3; 14 bases match TRBD2. The germline V gene has CDR1 SQVTM and CDR2 ANQGSEA. CDR3 length: 17 amino acids. Trimming removed 6 bases from V and 4 bases from J; junction bases left unmatched: 12. The CDR3 DNA reads TGCAGCGTCGTTGGGACTAGCGGGGGAGTTGGTTCAGATACGCAGTATTTT. It encodes CSVVGTSGGVGSDTQYF.

This rearrangement joins TRBV28 to TRBJ1-5, with D maybe TRBD1 (6 bases). With 6 bases removed from V and 9 bases from J, the gap between germline ends came to 18 bases. The CDR3 extends over 14 amino acids. The germline CDR1 and CDR2 sequences are MDHEN and SYDVKM. For the CDR3, the DNA is TGTGCCAGCAGCCTTCACAGGGAGGCCCGGCCCCAGCATTTT. Residues: CASSLHREARPQHF.

The chain joins TRBV2 to TRBJ2-2, with unresolved D. Germline CDR1 is SNHLY and CDR2 is FYNNEI. V shed 2 bases and J shed 2 bases, with 12 bases lying between them. The CDR3 has 16 residues. The CDR3 nucleotides are TGTGCCAGCAGTGAACTGACACTAAGTAACACCGGGGAGCTGTTTTTT. Its protein is CASSELTLSNTGELFF. The whole variable domain, filled in from reference TRBV2 and TRBJ2-2, reads EPEVTQTPSHQVTQMGQEVILRCVPISNHLYFYWYRQILGQKVEFLVSFYNNEISEKSEIFDDQFSVERPDGSNFTLKIRSTKLEDSAMYFCASSELTLSNTGELFFGEGSRLTVL.

The chain is built from TRBV10-3 and TRBJ2-1, with D unclear. Trimming pared 6 bases from V and 7 bases from J, leaving 13 bases between. CDR3 size: 13 residues. Germline V gene data show CDR1 as ENHRY and CDR2 as SYGVKD. The CDR3 bases are TGTGCCATCAGCCGGCGAGCCGAGAATGAGCAGTTCTTC. Translation: CAISRRAENEQFF.